This TCR beta chain was captured in a study of cytomegalovirus exposure and HLA in healthy donors. About the research overall: As released early, the data held 65 million to 90 million unique TCRs from HLA-typed donors.

Researchers ran the PCR with 60 Vbeta and 13 Jbeta primers. Profiled with immunoSEQ multiplex PCR; TCRdb holds only in-frame clones, not every one. The sample carries 100,000 to 150,000 clones, 81% recorded once. Per the germline V gene, CDR1 is SGHNT and CDR2 is YENEEA. The V end lost 5 bases, the J end lost 5 bases, and 16 bases lay between the germline ends. This CDR3 region has 15 residues. Study-level results: TCR beta chains associated with HLA were, in a later analysis, more clonally expanded than equally common others. V- and J-gene trimming of TCR beta was linked (in a later analysis) to a missense DCLRE1C variant.

There are a few counts of this clone. The target antigen is unknown. This receptor was identified in a man between 18 and 29 years old in good health and CMV-seropositive. Sequencing used PBMCs. The V and J genes are TRBV11-3 and TRBJ2-1; perhaps TRBD1 as D (6 bases). This CDR3 reads CASSANTDSNNEQFF. The DNA of the CDR3 is TGTGCCAGCAGCGCTAACACGGACAGCAACAATGAGCAGTTCTTC.